This T cell receptor (beta chain) comes out of a study of shared clonotypes between healthy human individuals. Study summary: Per-donor plates numbered three CD4 naive, three CD4 memory, two CD8 naive and one CD8 memory. Study-wide results and limits: Researchers sampled only blood; tissue repertoires likely differ.

The naive CD8 population came from CD45RO-negative cells selected for CCR7, without terminally differentiated effector memory CD45RA+ cells. In the study's own analysis: Filtering was not the same, since immunoSEQ gave junction-only sequences without quality scores. This table comes from immunoSEQ multiplex PCR, and its TCRdb copy is limited to in-frame clones, with some not included. Clone size and the V and J calls come from that table; the DNA yielded D and trimming. The sample contains approximately 720,000 clones, about 91% of which appear only once. The CDR3 totals 13 residues. Trimming left V 7 bases short and J 7 bases short, with 17 bases between. Germline CDR1 and CDR2: SQVTM and ANQGSEA. In regard to this clone: The antigen remains undetermined.

This receptor was identified in a man in his thirties or forties in good health. V is TRBV29-1 and J is TRBJ2-1; D could derive from TRBD1 or TRBD2 (5 bases each). The sample consisted of naive CD8+ T cells sorted from blood. The CDR3 loop is CSAIRDGGNEQFF. Here the CDR3 DNA reads TGCAGCGCTATCCGGGACGGTGGGAATGAGCAGTTCTTC.